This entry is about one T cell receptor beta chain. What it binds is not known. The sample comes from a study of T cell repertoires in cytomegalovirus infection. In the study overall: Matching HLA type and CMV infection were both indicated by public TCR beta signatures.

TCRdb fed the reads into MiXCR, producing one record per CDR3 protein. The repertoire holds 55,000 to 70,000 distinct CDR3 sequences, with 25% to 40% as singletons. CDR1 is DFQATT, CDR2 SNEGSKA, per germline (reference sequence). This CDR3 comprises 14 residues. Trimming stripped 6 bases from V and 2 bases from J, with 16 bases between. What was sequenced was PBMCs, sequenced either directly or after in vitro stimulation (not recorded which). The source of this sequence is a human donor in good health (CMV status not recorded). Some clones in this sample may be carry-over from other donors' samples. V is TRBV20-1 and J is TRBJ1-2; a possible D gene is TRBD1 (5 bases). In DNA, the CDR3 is TGCAGTGCGCCCAACAACAGGAGGAACTATGGCTACACCTTC. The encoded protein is CSAPNNRRNYGYTF.